This is a list of T cell receptor beta chains from one sample in a study of blood T cell repertoires in COVID-19. Measured with immunoSEQ multiplex PCR; TCRdb has only the in-frame clones, and not every one. The table has roughly 100,000 clones, roughly 79% seen once; the top ten hold roughly 10%. Sequenced sample: peripheral blood. These receptors came from a man aged 65 to 79 with acute or convalescent COVID-19. The CDR3 runs from the conserved cysteine through the conserved F or W. The D gene is left open where the match is weak. A clone size is listed for some rows: how often the clone was seen (once, few, many), or a class if it is expanded.

.	TRBV7-3	.	TRBJ2-2	TGTGCCAGCAGCTCGGGACTGATAAACACCGGGGAGCTGTTTTTT	CASSSGLINTGELFF
.	TRBV3-1/TRBV3-2	.	TRBJ1-4	TGTGCCAGCAGCCGAGGGCCCCGGCTGTTTTTT	CASSRGPRLFF
TRBD2	TRBV24-1	.	TRBJ2-3	TGTGCCACCAGTGACCCACCGGGACTAGTGGGCTCCTCTAGCACAGATACGCAGTATTTT	CATSDPPGLVGSSSTDTQYF
.	TRBV21-1	.	TRBJ2-3	TGTGCCAGCAGCAAGCGGGACGGGACAGATACGCAGTATTTT	CASSKRDGTDTQYF
.	TRBV3-1/TRBV3-2	.	TRBJ1-1	TGTGCCAGCAGCCAAGAAAGTTCAGGTAACACTGAAGCTTTCTTT	CASSQESSGNTEAFF
.	TRBV19	.	TRBJ2-7	TGTGCCAGTAGTATCCAAGAGACCGGGTACGACGAGCAGTACTTC	CASSIQETGYDEQYF
TRBD2	TRBV6-6	.	TRBJ2-6	TGTGCCAGCAGTTACTCAGTAGCGGGAGTCGTCCTGACTTTC	CASSYSVAGVVLTF
.	TRBV2	.	TRBJ2-6	TGTGCCAGCATTATTTCCCGGGGCTCTGGGGCCAACGTCCTGACTTTC	CASIISRGSGANVLTF
.	TRBV7-2	.	TRBJ2-3	TGTGCCAGCAGCTTACCCCCCCTCTCAGATACGCAGTATTTT	CASSLPPLSDTQYF
.	TRBV19	.	TRBJ1-2	TGTGCCAGTAGCACGCTAAGGGGTGGCTACACCTTC	CASSTLRGGYTF
TRBD1	TRBV27	once	TRBJ1-1	TGTGCCAGCAGTTCGGACAGGAGGAACACTGAAGCTTTCTTT	CASSSDRRNTEAFF
TRBD2	TRBV3-1/TRBV3-2	.	TRBJ2-1	TGTGCCAGCAGCCAAGATAGGGCTAGCGGGAGCCATGAGCAGTTCTTC	CASSQDRASGSHEQFF
.	TRBV5-1	.	TRBJ2-4	TGCGCCAGCAGCCGAGCATCCGGGGTGGGTGCCAAAAACATTCAGTACTTC	CASSRASGVGAKNIQYF
TRBD1	TRBV5-1	.	TRBJ2-5	TGCGCCAGCTGGAAGGGGGCAGGAGAGACCCAGTACTTC	CASWKGAGETQYF
TRBD2	TRBV10-3	.	TRBJ2-3	TGTGCCATCAGGGTCGGTGTAACGGGAGGTTCAGATACGCAGTATTTT	CAIRVGVTGGSDTQYF
TRBD1	TRBV6-1	few	TRBJ1-5	TGTGCCAGCAGTGAAATTTTGACAGGGGTAGTCAGTCAGCCCCAGCATTTT	CASSEILTGVVSQPQHF
.	TRBV5-5	.	TRBJ2-7	TGTGCCAGCAGCTTGGACAGGGTTTCCTACGAGCAGTACTTC	CASSLDRVSYEQYF
.	TRBV5-1	.	TRBJ2-1	TGCGCCAGCAGCTTGGGCCGACTAGACGATGAGCAGTTCTTC	CASSLGRLDDEQFF
.	TRBV27	.	TRBJ1-2	TGTGCCAGCAGTTTACAGGGGCTAAGTGGCTACACCTTC	CASSLQGLSGYTF
.	TRBV19	.	TRBJ2-3	TGTGCCAGTAGCAACTTAGGAGTCACAGATACGCAGTATTTT	CASSNLGVTDTQYF
.	TRBV19	.	TRBJ2-5	TGTGCCAGTAGTATTTGGGGCTTGGAGACCCAGTACTTC	CASSIWGLETQYF
TRBD2	TRBV27	.	TRBJ2-3	TGTGCCAGCAGCCCGACTAGCGGGGCGACAGATACGCAGTATTTT	CASSPTSGATDTQYF
TRBD1	TRBV7-2	.	TRBJ2-1	TGTGCCAGCAGCTTACCCGGACAGGGGAGAAGATACAATGAGCAGTTCTTC	CASSLPGQGRRYNEQFF
.	TRBV6-5	.	TRBJ1-1	TGTGCCAGCCACCAATCGGTGAACACTGAAGCTTTCTTT	CASHQSVNTEAFF
TRBD1	TRBV23-1	.	TRBJ2-3	TGCGCCAGCAGTCAACCCGCAGAGGACAGGGGTGAAATAGATACGCAGTATTTT	CASSQPAEDRGEIDTQYF
TRBD1	TRBV7-9	.	TRBJ1-2	TGTGCCAGCAGCTTAGAGAACAGGGGAGGTGGCTACACCTTC	CASSLENRGGGYTF
.	TRBV19	.	TRBJ1-2	TGTGCCAGTCGACGAATCCAATGGGGTGCAGGGTCTAACTATGGCTACACCTTC	CASRRIQWGAGSNYGYTF
TRBD1	TRBV5-6	.	TRBJ1-1	TGTGCCAGCAGCTCAAGCGCTAGGGGGCGACGGATGAACACTGAAGCTTTCTTT	CASSSSARGRRMNTEAFF
.	TRBV7-6	.	TRBJ1-2	TGTGCCAGCAGCCGCCAACCTGACGGAGGATCCTATGGCTACACCTTC	CASSRQPDGGSYGYTF
.	TRBV19	few	TRBJ1-1	TGTGCCAGTAGCAACGGGAAGGTCTCGATCATGAACACTGAAGCTTTCTTT	CASSNGKVSIMNTEAFF
.	TRBV5-4	.	TRBJ2-5	TGTGCCAGCAGCCCCCGAAGGGGGAGAGAGACCCAGTACTTC	CASSPRRGRETQYF
.	TRBV7-6	.	TRBJ2-5	TGTGCCAGCAGCTTATCGGGGGAGACCCAGTACTTC	CASSLSGETQYF
TRBD1	TRBV30	.	TRBJ1-3	TGTGCCTGGACAGGGGGTAGTGGTCGGAACACCATATATTTT	CAWTGGSGRNTIYF
.	TRBV11-1	.	TRBJ2-1	TGTGCCAGCAGCCAGGGCGGACAGAGATACAATGAGCAGTTCTTC	CASSQGGQRYNEQFF
TRBD1	TRBV7-2	.	TRBJ2-1	TGTGCCAGCAGCTTAGTGGGGACAGGGTTTAATGAGCAGTTCTTC	CASSLVGTGFNEQFF
.	TRBV6-5	.	TRBJ2-1	TGTGCCAGCAGTAACACCCCCCCATACAATGAGCAGTTCTTC	CASSNTPPYNEQFF
.	TRBV6-1	few	TRBJ1-5	TGTGCCAGCAGTGACGGGAAAAGGGCTAATAGCAATCAGCCCCAGCATTTT	CASSDGKRANSNQPQHF
TRBD1	TRBV6-1	.	TRBJ2-3	TGTGCCAGCAGTGACGGACAGGGGCGTATAGGTACGCAGTATTTT	CASSDGQGRIGTQYF
.	TRBV15	.	TRBJ2-1	TGTGCCACCAGCAAACAGACACAAACCTACAATGAGCAGTTCTTC	CATSKQTQTYNEQFF
TRBD1	TRBV6-5	.	TRBJ1-2	TGTGCCAGCAGTTACCCCGGACAGGGAAACTATGGCTACACCTTC	CASSYPGQGNYGYTF
.	TRBV18	.	TRBJ1-6	TGTGCCAGCTCACCATCTTGGGGAAGGGGGGGTTCACCCCTCCACTTT	CASSPSWGRGGSPLHF
TRBD1	TRBV6-5	.	TRBJ2-7	TGTGCCAGCAGCCCGGACAGGGCCGGGTCGGGCGAGCAGTACTTC	CASSPDRAGSGEQYF
.	TRBV7-3	.	TRBJ1-6	TGTGCCAGCAGCATAGGAGCCGGCAATTCACCCCTCCACTTT	CASSIGAGNSPLHF
TRBD2	TRBV7-9	once	TRBJ2-7	TGTGCCAGCAGCTTAGAAGCGGGAGTATATGACGAGCAGTACTTC	CASSLEAGVYDEQYF
.	TRBV10-1	.	TRBJ2-1	TGCGCAGGGGCCCTTGAGCAGTTCTTC	CAGALEQFF
.	TRBV12-3/TRBV12-4	.	TRBJ1-2	TGTGCCAGCAGTTTGGGGGGAACCTATGGCTACACCTTC	CASSLGGTYGYTF
TRBD2	TRBV5-1	.	TRBJ2-5	TGCGCCAGCAGCTCTGGGGGGACTAGCGGGAGCGATAAGACCCAGTACTTC	CASSSGGTSGSDKTQYF